This T cell receptor beta chain is drawn from a study of T cell responses to AZD1222 COVID-19 vaccine. V lost 0 bases to trimming and J lost 0 bases, with 11 bases between them. The CDR3 runs 16 residues. The V gene's germline CDR1 is SGDLS and CDR2 YYNGEE. TCRdb's copy holds only in-frame clones and misses some; the assay was immunoSEQ multiplex PCR. Counted here are 150,000 to 200,000 clones, almost 95% occurring once; the ten biggest clones make up about 9%. The sequence was obtained from an adult in good health. This sequence joins TRBV9 and TRBJ2-3; D not certain. Sample: peripheral blood, taken on day 0 of AZD1222 vaccination. Here the CDR3 reads CASSVEPVPSTDTQYF. CDR3 nucleotide sequence: TGTGCCAGCAGCGTAGAACCTGTCCCTAGCACAGATACGCAGTATTTT.